The 27 T cell receptor beta chains given below trace back to one sample, sequenced in a study of T cell responses to AZD1222 COVID-19 vaccine. Generated by immunoSEQ multiplex PCR, the TCRdb table keeps only in-frame clones and is missing some. The data contain 70,000 to 95,000 clones, over 85% of them singletons. Source: peripheral blood, taken on day 0 of MenACWY control vaccination. The source is an adult in good health.

The chain links TRBV5-6 to TRBJ1-1, with D maybe TRBD1 (6 bases). Germline V gene data show CDR1 as SGHDT and CDR2 as YYEEEE. The CDR3 covers 13 residues. V lost 3 bases and J 5 bases, leaving 11 bases between the germline ends. The CDR3 DNA is TGTGCCAGCAGCTCCCAGGGGAGTACTGAAGCTTTCTTT. Residues: CASSSQGSTEAFF.

The J gene is TRBJ2-7, the V gene TRBV7-9; D is perhaps TRBD2 (6 bases). This CDR3 region has 15 residues. Germline V CDR1 and CDR2: SEHNR, FQNEAQ (reference sequence). The V and J ends lost 5 bases and 6 bases respectively, with 20 bases between them. CDR3 sequence reads: CASSARGIGFSEQYF. The CDR3 DNA follows: TGTGCCAGCAGCGCCCGGGGGATTGGTTTTAGCGAGCAGTACTTC.

This chain joins TRBV11-3 and TRBJ1-4, with 7 bases lining up with TRBD1. Trimming cost V 0 bases and J 6 bases; bases outside gene matches: 4. The germline V gene has CDR1 SGHNT and CDR2 YENEEA. This CDR3 has 15 amino acids. The CDR3 DNA sequence: TGTGCCAGCAGCTTAGATTGGCAGGGGGATGAAAAACTGTTTTTT. Translating it yields CASSLDWQGDEKLFF. Filled out from reference TRBV11-3 and TRBJ1-4, the complete variable domain reads EAGVVQSPRYKIIEKKQPVAFWCNPISGHNTLYWYLQNLGQGPELLIRYENEEAVDDSQLPKDRFSAERLKGVDSTLKIQPAELGDSAVYLCASSLDWQGDEKLFFGSGTQLSVL.

The rearrangement links TRBV19 to TRBJ1-2; D call uncertain. V was cut by 3 bases and J by 0 bases, with 8 bases left in between. From germline, CDR1 is LNHDA and CDR2 SQIVND (reference sequence). The CDR3 is 14 amino acids. CDR3 sequence reads: CASSISSANYGYTF. CDR3 in DNA: TGTGCCAGTAGTATTAGTTCAGCTAACTATGGCTACACCTTC.

The chain combines TRBV19 with TRBJ2-5, with D tentatively TRBD2 (5 bases). Germline loops: CDR1 LNHDA, CDR2 SQIVND (reference sequence). This CDR3 has 14 amino acids. V dropped 4 bases and J dropped 1 base, with 10 bases sitting between them. CDR3 region: CASSTAGVQETQYF. For the CDR3, the DNA is TGTGCCAGTAGTACCGCCGGGGTCCAAGAGACCCAGTACTTC.

The V and J genes are TRBV11-2 and TRBJ2-7; D possibly corresponds to TRBD2 (6 bases). Germline loops: CDR1 SGHAT, CDR2 FQNNGV. The CDR3 runs to 15 residues. Trimming removed 5 bases at V and 5 bases at J, with 19 bases between. CDR3 loop: CASSAGTARRDEQYF. DNA for the CDR3: TGTGCCAGCAGCGCGGGGACTGCCCGCCGGGACGAGCAGTACTTC.

This CDR3 is CASSLGVMGLANEQFF. DNA for the CDR3: TGTGCCAGCAGCTTAGGGGTGATGGGGCTAGCAAATGAGCAGTTCTTC. V gene TRBV13 combines with J gene TRBJ2-1; D may correspond to TRBD1 or TRBD2 (5 bases each). Germline assignment: CDR1 PRHDT and CDR2 FYEKMQ (reference sequence). The CDR3 totals 16 residues. Trimming took off 0 bases at V and 7 bases at J, with 16 bases between the two ends.

This chain links TRBV3-1 (or the pseudogene TRBV3-2) with TRBJ2-5; 7 positions agree with TRBD1. The junction had 15 bases not matched to a gene; V was cut back by 0 bases and J by 5 bases. Germline lookup yields CDR1 LGHDT and CDR2 YNNKEL (reference sequence). The CDR3 covers 18 residues. The CDR3 loop is CASSQEDRFGSRMETQYF. The CDR3 DNA follows: TGTGCCAGCAGCCAAGAGGACAGGTTCGGCTCAAGGATGGAGACCCAGTACTTC.

The V and J genes are TRBV11-1 and TRBJ2-3, with D unresolved. The length of the CDR3 is 14 residues. Trimming removed 5 bases at V and 2 bases at J, with 11 bases between. The germline V gene has CDR1 SGHAT and CDR2 FQDESV (reference sequence). This chain's CDR3 is CASSLQTPTDTQYF. The CDR3, as DNA: TGTGCCAGCAGCCTCCAGACTCCCACAGATACGCAGTATTTT.

This rearrangement joins TRBV5-1 to TRBJ2-3; 11 bases fit TRBD2. The V and J ends lost 9 bases and 1 base, in that order; junction bases with no gene match: 4. Per the germline V gene, CDR1 is SGHRS and CDR2 is YFSETQ. The CDR3 loop spans 14 amino acids. This CDR3 is CATHSGGGTDTQYF. In DNA form, the CDR3 reads TGCGCCACCCATAGCGGGGGGGGCACAGATACGCAGTATTTT.

This chain uses TRBV7-2 with TRBJ1-5, with D perhaps TRBD1 (6 bases). This CDR3 spans 15 amino acids. V dropped 0 bases and J dropped 0 bases, with 6 bases sitting between them. The germline CDR1 and CDR2 sequences are SGHTA and FQGNSA. In DNA, the CDR3 is TGTGCCAGCAGCTTAGCACAGGGTAGCAATCAGCCCCAGCATTTT. This gives the protein CASSLAQGSNQPQHF.

This chain connects TRBV27 to TRBJ2-5; tentatively, D is TRBD1 (6 bases). The germline V gene has CDR1 MNHEY and CDR2 SMNVEV (reference sequence). CDR3 size: 12 residues. Trimming pared 6 bases from V and 3 bases from J, leaving 8 bases between. The CDR3 coding sequence is TGTGCCAGCAGAACAGGGAAAGAGACCCAGTACTTC. This encodes CASRTGKETQYF.

J is TRBJ1-6 and V is TRBV5-1; D remains ambiguous. CDR1 and CDR2 (germline): SGHRS, YFSETQ. Trimming stripped 4 bases from V and 2 bases from J, with 13 bases between. The CDR3 loop spans 16 amino acids. The CDR3: CASSGQGGTYNSPLHF. The CDR3 coding sequence is TGCGCCAGCAGCGGGCAAGGTGGAACCTATAATTCACCCCTCCACTTT.

The chain uses TRBV5-1 and TRBJ2-2; the D call may be TRBD1 or TRBD2 (5 bases each). V lost 4 bases, J lost 1 base, and 11 bases lay in between. The CDR3 extends over 15 amino acids. CDR1 and CDR2 from the germline V gene are SGHRS and YFSETQ. The CDR3 loop reads CASSRGAVNTGELFF. CDR3 coding DNA: TGCGCCAGCAGCCGAGGGGCGGTGAACACCGGGGAGCTGTTTTTT.

This clone occurred a few times. The rearrangement uses TRBV11-2 and TRBJ2-7; D is possibly TRBD2 (6 bases). The CDR3 sequence is 15 residues long. Trimming removed 1 base at V and 3 bases at J, with 13 bases between. Germline CDR1 reads SGHAT; CDR2 reads FQNNGV. The CDR3 here is CASSLVPGADYEQYF. DNA for the CDR3: TGTGCCAGCAGCTTAGTCCCGGGAGCGGACTACGAGCAGTACTTC.

The chain carries TRBV21-1 and TRBJ1-5. TRBV21-1 is designated a pseudogene. The CDR3 runs 13 residues. The CDR3 protein is CARRVDSNQPQHF. The CDR3 DNA follows: TGTGCCAGAAGGGTGGATAGCAATCAGCCCCAGCATTTT.

This chain uses TRBV7-2 with TRBJ2-3; 8 bases line up with TRBD2. The germline CDR1 and CDR2 sequences are SGHTA and FQGNSA. CDR3 length: 15 residues. Losses at the gene ends were 7 bases for V and 2 bases for J; bases not matched to a gene: 8. The CDR3 loop reads CASKISGGHTDTQYF. The CDR3 DNA is TGTGCCAGCAAGATAAGCGGGGGCCACACAGATACGCAGTATTTT.

DNA of the CDR3: TGTGCCACCAGCAGAGTTGGGGAAAACATTCAGTACTTC. Encoded protein: CATSRVGENIQYF. The V call is TRBV15, the J call TRBJ2-4; unclear D gene. This CDR3 spans 13 amino acids. The V and J ends lost 1 base and 5 bases respectively, with 6 bases between them. Germline V gives CDR1 LNHNV, CDR2 YYDKDF (reference sequence).

The CDR3 DNA follows: TGTGCCAGCAGTGAATATTCAGGGGGCGGAACTGAAGCTTTCTTT. Amino acids: CASSEYSGGGTEAFF. The V gene is TRBV6-4, the J gene TRBJ1-1; 8 positions agree with TRBD1. CDR1 is MRHNA and CDR2 is SNTAGT in the germline V gene. The V segment lost 3 bases and the J segment 5 bases; nucleotides outside the gene matches: 8. The CDR3 contains 15 residues.

This CDR3 is CASNRLDATNEKLFF. DNA for the CDR3: TGTGCCAGTAACCGACTAGATGCAACTAATGAAAAACTGTTTTTT. The chain couples TRBV19 to TRBJ1-4; D is unresolved. The length of the CDR3 is 15 residues. Trimming cost V 7 bases and J 0 bases, with 12 bases left between them. The germline V gene has CDR1 LNHDA and CDR2 SQIVND (reference sequence).

The CDR3, as DNA: TGCGCCAGCAGCCGCGCCTTACAGGGGAGACCTGGAAACACCATATATTTT. Amino acid sequence: CASSRALQGRPGNTIYF. The rearrangement uses TRBV5-1 and TRBJ1-3, with TRBD1 identical over 7 bases. J gave up 2 bases and V 4 bases, and 12 bases lay outside the gene matches. The CDR3 is 17 amino acids. Germline V gene sequence: CDR1 SGHRS, CDR2 YFSETQ.

The V gene is TRBV4-3, the J gene TRBJ2-1, with a possible D match to TRBD2 (6 bases). Germline CDR1 is LGHNA and CDR2 is YSLEER. The CDR3 consists of 18 residues. Trimming removed 0 bases at V and 4 bases at J, with 19 bases between. DNA for the CDR3: TGCGCCAGCAGCCAAGATCCGGGAGCGGCCACCTCTTACAATGAGCAGTTCTTC. Protein: CASSQDPGAATSYNEQFF.

This chain links TRBV5-6 with TRBJ1-1, with a tentative D call TRBD1 (6 bases). The V and J ends lost 7 bases and 4 bases respectively, with 14 bases between them. The CDR3 sequence is 13 residues long. Germline loops: CDR1 SGHDT, CDR2 YYEEEE. This CDR3 is CASYNRVGTEAFF. CDR3 sequence (DNA): TGTGCCAGCTACAACAGGGTGGGCACTGAAGCTTTCTTT.

The V and J genes are TRBV11-2 and TRBJ1-1; 7 bases map to TRBD1. Germline CDR1 SGHAT, CDR2 FQNNGV. Losses at the gene ends were 5 bases for V and 1 base for J; bases not matched to a gene: 4. The CDR3 runs to 14 residues. The CDR3 spells CASSPQGPNTEAFF. In nucleotides, the CDR3 is TGTGCCAGCAGCCCACAGGGGCCGAACACTGAAGCTTTCTTT. The full variable domain, in which reference TRBV11-2 and TRBJ1-1 provide the parts outside the CDR3, is EAGVAQSPRYKIIEKRQSVAFWCNPISGHATLYWYQQILGQGPKLLIQFQNNGVVDDSQLPKDRFSAERLKGVDSTLKIQPAKLEDSAVYLCASSPQGPNTEAFFGQGTRLTVV.

The chain carries TRBV3-1 (or the pseudogene TRBV3-2) and TRBJ1-1, with 8 bases aligning to TRBD1. V shed 4 bases, J shed 4 bases, and the junction held 2 bases outside the gene matches. Germline values: CDR1 LGHDT, CDR2 YNNKEL (reference sequence). This CDR3 has 13 residues. CDR3 in amino acids: CASSRQGTTEAFF. CDR3 nucleotides: TGTGCCAGCAGCCGACAGGGGACCACTGAAGCTTTCTTT.

This chain uses TRBV5-6 with TRBJ1-2; D possibly corresponds to TRBD1 (5 bases). The V end was cut by 6 bases, the J end by 9 bases, with 15 bases between. The CDR3 is 12 residues long. CDR1 is SGHDT and CDR2 is YYEEEE in the germline V gene. For the CDR3, the DNA is TGTGCCAGCATGCTTCAGGGCCTTCGCTACACCTTC. Residues: CASMLQGLRYTF.

V and J are TRBV4-2 and TRBJ2-2; D call uncertain. Trimming took 1 base from V and 5 from J, leaving 8 bases between them. This CDR3 is 14 amino acids long. Germline V gene data show CDR1 as LGHNA and CDR2 as YNFKEQ. CDR3 protein: CASSQAAKTGELFF. The CDR3 bases are TGTGCCAGCAGCCAAGCTGCAAAAACCGGGGAGCTGTTTTTT.